Each of the 30 T cell receptor beta chains below was sequenced from the same sample in a study of T cell responses to AZD1222 COVID-19 vaccine. Generated by immunoSEQ multiplex PCR, the TCRdb table keeps only in-frame clones and is missing some. The top ten hold about 1.2% of the sample, which has 90,000 to 150,000 clones, around 86% seen once. The sample in question was peripheral blood, obtained on day 0 of AZD1222 vaccination. These receptors originate from an adult in good health.

The chain recombines TRBV5-6 with TRBJ2-3; 11 bases are a match to TRBD2. This CDR3 spans 15 amino acids. Unmatched junction bases numbered 3, after V lost 2 bases and J lost 4 bases. From germline, CDR1 is SGHDT and CDR2 YYEEEE. Here the CDR3 DNA reads TGTGCCAGCAGCTTTAGCGGGGGGGCTGCAGATACGCAGTATTTT. Protein sequence: CASSFSGGAADTQYF. The full variable domain, rest sourced from reference TRBV5-6 and TRBJ2-3, is DAGVTQSPTHLIKTRGQQVTLRCSPKSGHDTVSWYQQALGQGPQFIFQYYEEEERQRGNFPDRFSGHQFPNYSSELNVNALLLGDSALYLCASSFSGGAADTQYFGPGTRLTVL.

The chain is built from TRBV10-3 and TRBJ1-5; perhaps TRBD1 as D (5 bases). V was shortened by 8 bases and J by 6 bases, with 14 bases between the two germline ends. The CDR3 runs to 13 residues. Germline V gene data show CDR1 as ENHRY and CDR2 as SYGVKD. The chain's CDR3 is CAIGTEASQPQHF. The CDR3 nucleotides are TGTGCCATCGGGACCGAAGCTTCTCAGCCCCAGCATTTT.

CDR3 nucleotides: TGTGCCAGCAGCCGCCACAGGGGGCAACATAGCAATCAGCCCCAGCATTTT. This codes for CASSRHRGQHSNQPQHF. V gene TRBV6-2 or TRBV6-3 combines with J gene TRBJ1-5; 9 bases map to TRBD1. Germline lookup yields CDR1 MNHEY and CDR2 SVGEGT. The V gene end was trimmed by 6 bases and the J gene end by 0 bases; junction bases not matched to a gene: 9. The CDR3 is 17 amino acids.

Only one count was recorded for this clone. The chain has TRBV5-1 and TRBJ2-5; D tentatively reads TRBD1 or TRBD2 (5 bases each). This CDR3 comprises 16 residues. Deletions cut 4 bases from V and 0 bases from J, with 16 bases between. Germline lookup yields CDR1 SGHRS and CDR2 YFSETQ. The CDR3 protein is CASSLRTGPYQETQYF. CDR3 coding DNA: TGCGCCAGCAGCCTGAGAACGGGACCCTACCAAGAGACCCAGTACTTC.

This clone came up once. The chain has TRBV7-2 and TRBJ2-2; 8 bases line up with TRBD2. The CDR3 has 15 residues. Losses at the gene ends were 9 bases for V and 7 bases for J; bases not matched to a gene: 13. Germline-derived CDR1 and CDR2 are SGHTA and FQGNSA. CDR3 nucleotide sequence: TGTGCCAGGTTATCTCGGCTAGCGGGTCTCGGGGAGCTGTTTTTT. It yields the protein CARLSRLAGLGELFF. The entire variable domain, with the rest obtained from reference TRBV7-2 and TRBJ2-2, is as follows: GAGVSQSPSNKVTEKGKDVELRCDPISGHTALYWYRQSLGQGLEFLIYFQGNSAPDKSGLPSDRFSAERTGGSVSTLTIQRTQQEDSAVYLCARLSRLAGLGELFFGEGSRLTVL.

This chain connects TRBV3-1 (or the pseudogene TRBV3-2) to TRBJ2-7; a possible D gene is TRBD2 (5 bases). Trimming took 0 bases from V and 6 from J, leaving 18 bases between them. CDR3 length: 16 residues. Germline V gives CDR1 LGHDT, CDR2 YNNKEL (reference sequence). The CDR3 loop is CASSQDVGLAGSEQYF. Written as DNA, the CDR3 is TGTGCCAGCAGCCAAGACGTAGGGCTAGCAGGCTCCGAGCAGTACTTC.

V and J are TRBV7-9 and TRBJ1-2; D possibly corresponds to TRBD1 (6 bases). Deletions cut 4 bases from V and 4 bases from J, with 16 bases between. Germline V CDR1 and CDR2: SEHNR, FQNEAQ (reference sequence). The CDR3 loop spans 15 amino acids. The DNA for the CDR3 is TGTGCCAGCAGCTCCGGGGTGGGGGGCCTCTATGGCTACACCTTC. It encodes CASSSGVGGLYGYTF. Full variable domain (missing parts from reference TRBV7-9 and TRBJ1-2): DTGVSQNPRHKITKRGQNVTFRCDPISEHNRLYWYRQTLGQGPEFLTYFQNEAQLEKSRLLSDRFSAERPKGSFSTLEIQRTEQGDSAMYLCASSSGVGGLYGYTFGSGTRLTVV.

The chain's CDR3 is CASSMEGRGEGYTF. The CDR3 bases are TGTGCCAGCAGCATGGAGGGGAGGGGTGAGGGCTACACCTTC. The V and J genes are TRBV9 and TRBJ1-2, with D perhaps matching TRBD1 (5 bases). The germline gives CDR1 SGDLS, CDR2 YYNGEE. CDR3 length: 14 amino acids. Trimming left V 4 bases short and J 8 bases short, with 18 bases between.

The rearrangement links TRBV5-5 to TRBJ2-7, with a possible D match to TRBD2 (5 bases). CDR3 length equals 14 residues. Between the trimmed V and J ends, which lost 2 bases and 1 base, there was a span of 10 bases. The V gene's germline CDR1 is SGHKS and CDR2 YYEKEE (reference sequence). CDR3 DNA sequence: TGTGCCAGCAGCTTCTGGGAGACTTCCTACGAGCAGTACTTC. Its protein is CASSFWETSYEQYF.

J is TRBJ1-2 and V is TRBV19; TRBD1 agrees at 7 bases. The CDR3 loop spans 16 amino acids. V dropped 8 bases and J dropped 5; count of bases not matched to a gene: 17. Germline lookup yields CDR1 LNHDA and CDR2 SQIVND (reference sequence). The DNA for the CDR3 is TGTGCCAGTCTGGGGGACAGAGGTTATAAGGGATATGGCTACACCTTC. Its translation: CASLGDRGYKGYGYTF.

This sequence joins TRBV5-1 and TRBJ2-2; no definite D call. V was shortened by 4 bases and J by 0 bases, with 10 bases between the two germline ends. This CDR3 comprises 15 residues. Germline V gene lookup returns CDR1 SGHRS and CDR2 YFSETQ. Here the CDR3 reads CASSPDVANTGELFF. The CDR3 region has the DNA TGCGCCAGCAGCCCCGACGTCGCGAACACCGGGGAGCTGTTTTTT.

The CDR3 DNA reads TGTGCCAGCAGCCCTTCCGGGACAGGGGCTGAAAAACTGTTTTTT. This encodes CASSPSGTGAEKLFF. This chain connects TRBV7-8 to TRBJ1-4; 10 bases are shared with TRBD1. CDR3 length equals 15 residues. With V trimmed by 5 bases and J by 7 bases, 7 bases remained unmatched. Germline values: CDR1 SGHVS, CDR2 FQNEAQ.

This chain uses TRBV4-3 with TRBJ2-7, with TRBD1 matching 10 bases. Losses at the gene ends were 1 base for V and 6 bases for J; bases not matched to a gene: 6. Germline CDR1 and CDR2: LGHNA and YSLEER. CDR3 length: 15 amino acids. CDR3 region: CASSQAPRTGGEQYF. CDR3 sequence (DNA): TGCGCCAGCAGCCAAGCCCCCCGGACAGGGGGCGAGCAGTACTTC.

The chain links TRBV3-1 (or the pseudogene TRBV3-2) to TRBJ1-1, with 7 positions matching TRBD1. The CDR3 is 16 amino acids. CDR1 LGHDT and CDR2 YNNKEL come from the germline V gene (reference sequence). V trimming: 6 bases; J trimming: 0 bases; junction bases outside the gene matches: 10. CDR3 bases: TGTGCCAGCAGTCCTATTTCGGGACAGATGAACACTGAAGCTTTCTTT. Its translation is CASSPISGQMNTEAFF.

The chain carries TRBV4-2 and TRBJ1-1, with D possibly matching TRBD1 (5 bases). The V gene lost 0 bases and the J gene lost 7 bases, with 12 bases spanning the gap. CDR1 and CDR2 (germline): LGHNA, YNFKEQ. This CDR3 is built from 14 residues. The CDR3 is CASSQDLGQREAFF. The CDR3 DNA is TGTGCCAGCAGCCAAGATCTAGGACAACGTGAAGCTTTCTTT.

Turning to this clone: One end of the junction is discordant with germline, which a read error may explain. The J gene is TRBJ1-2, the V gene TRBV9; D might be TRBD1 (5 bases). This CDR3 is 15 amino acids long. Germline CDR1 is SGDLS and CDR2 is YYNGEE. DNA of the CDR3: TGTGCCAGCAGCCCTGGGACGCTTACCTACTACGGCTACACCTTC. This codes for CASSPGTLTYYGYTF.

The J gene is TRBJ2-7, the V gene TRBV5-4; D remains unclear. The germline V gene has CDR1 SGHNT and CDR2 YYREEE (reference sequence). V lost 2 bases, J lost 0 bases, and 6 bases lay in between. This CDR3 region has 13 residues. For the CDR3, the DNA is TGTGCCAGCAGCTTTACCTACTCCTACGAGCAGTACTTC. It encodes CASSFTYSYEQYF.

The chain joins TRBV4-2 to TRBJ2-7, with 12 bases matching TRBD2. The CDR3 is 15 amino acids. With V trimmed by 2 bases and J by 4 bases, 3 bases remained unmatched. The germline CDR1 and CDR2 sequences are LGHNA and YNFKEQ. The CDR3 sequence is CASSQQTSGGYEQYF. The CDR3 bases are TGTGCCAGCAGCCAACAGACTAGCGGGGGTTACGAGCAGTACTTC.

This chain joins TRBV7-9 and TRBJ2-7; 9 bases align to TRBD1. CDR1 SEHNR and CDR2 FQNEAQ come from the germline V gene (reference sequence). With V trimmed by 3 bases and J by 6 bases, 6 bases remained unmatched. The CDR3 consists of 14 residues. The CDR3: CASSLGTGLSEQYF. CDR3 coding DNA: TGTGCCAGCAGCTTGGGGACAGGGCTTAGCGAGCAGTACTTC.

The chain has TRBV6-1 and TRBJ2-7; D gene unclear. The CDR3 has 11 residues. Trimming shortened V by 6 bases and J by 1 base, and 4 bases separated the two germline ends. Germline CDR1 is MNHNS and CDR2 is SASEGT. The CDR3 loop reads CASRQSYEQYF. The CDR3 DNA follows: TGTGCCAGCAGACAGTCCTACGAGCAGTACTTC.

V is TRBV15 and J is TRBJ1-4; TRBD1 might be the D (5 bases). The CDR3 is 15 residues long. Germline V gene data show CDR1 as LNHNV and CDR2 as YYDKDF (reference sequence). Trimming cost V 0 bases and J 7 bases, with 12 bases left between them. In DNA form, the CDR3 reads TGTGCCACCAGCAGAGATCGGACGAGGGGTGAAAAACTGTTTTTT. Translating it yields CATSRDRTRGEKLFF.

J is TRBJ1-3 and V is TRBV4-1, with D possibly TRBD1 on 5 matching bases. The V gene lost 4 bases and the J gene lost 0 bases, with 10 bases spanning the gap. The CDR3 is 15 amino acids. Per germline, CDR1 MGHRA and CDR2 YSYEKL. The CDR3 DNA sequence: TGCGCCAGCAGCCCGGGGCCGAGCTCTGGAAACACCATATATTTT. Its protein product is CASSPGPSSGNTIYF.

The V and J genes are TRBV19 and TRBJ2-2, with 7 bases lining up with TRBD2. CDR3 size: 15 residues. With V trimmed by 7 bases and J by 6 bases, 11 bases remained unmatched. Germline V gene data show CDR1 as LNHDA and CDR2 as SQIVND (reference sequence). In nucleotides, the CDR3 is TGTGCCAGTAAGGTCGGGCTAGCGGTTCCCGGGGAGCTGTTTTTT. Translating it yields CASKVGLAVPGELFF.

For this clone: At the DNA level, this CDR3 is encoded by other sequences in the same sample as well. V usage is TRBV19 and J usage is TRBJ1-1, with D possibly being TRBD1 (6 bases). There are 12 residues in the CDR3. Germline values: CDR1 LNHDA, CDR2 SQIVND (reference sequence). Trimming took 3 bases from V and 5 from J, leaving 7 bases between them. CDR3 nucleotides: TGTGCCAGTAGTATCGGACAGACTGAAGCTTTCTTT. It codes for CASSIGQTEAFF.

Written as DNA, the CDR3 is TGTGCCAGCAGTGAAATGTACGCCCCCCGCTACGAGCAGTACTTC. Residues: CASSEMYAPRYEQYF. The chain combines TRBV6-1 with TRBJ2-7; D not certain. The CDR3 spans 15 residues. V dropped 2 bases and J dropped 3 bases, with 14 bases sitting between them. CDR1 and CDR2 from the germline V gene are MNHNS and SASEGT.

The chain combines TRBV7-8 with TRBJ2-5, with D tentatively TRBD1 (6 bases). This CDR3 comprises 13 residues. The germline CDR1 and CDR2 sequences are SGHVS and FQNEAQ. Trimming took off 6 bases at V and 2 bases at J, with 10 bases between the two ends. CDR3 residues: CASRATGQETQYF. In DNA, the CDR3 is TGTGCCAGCAGGGCGACAGGTCAAGAGACCCAGTACTTC.

This chain joins TRBV11-2 and TRBJ1-1, with 7 bases lining up with TRBD1. This CDR3 contains 16 residues. J gave up 5 bases and V 2 bases, and 11 bases lay outside the gene matches. In germline, CDR1 is SGHAT, CDR2 FQNNGV. CDR3 in DNA: TGTGCCAGCAGCTTAATGGGACAGACGAGAGGGACTGAAGCTTTCTTT. Translating it yields CASSLMGQTRGTEAFF.

By sample fraction, this clone is medium-sized (0.01 to 0.1%). The V call is TRBV6-2 or TRBV6-3, the J call TRBJ1-1; perhaps TRBD1 as D (5 bases). V was shortened by 0 bases and J by 0 bases, with 8 bases between the two germline ends. Per germline, CDR1 MNHEY and CDR2 SVGEGT. The CDR3 consists of 15 residues. The CDR3 sequence: CASSYSTVMNTEAFF. For the CDR3, the DNA is TGTGCCAGCAGTTACTCGACAGTAATGAACACTGAAGCTTTCTTT.

This chain joins TRBV11-2 and TRBJ2-7; 7 nucleotides line up with TRBD2. Per the germline V gene, CDR1 is SGHAT and CDR2 is FQNNGV. The CDR3 sequence is 15 residues long. The V and J ends lost 1 base and 3 bases, in that order; junction bases with no gene match: 6. The CDR3 protein is CASSLVSGASYEQYF. CDR3 nucleotides: TGTGCCAGCAGCTTAGTAAGCGGGGCGAGCTACGAGCAGTACTTC.

J is TRBJ2-3 and V is TRBV4-2; perhaps TRBD1 as D (5 bases). Germline loops: CDR1 LGHNA, CDR2 YNFKEQ. This CDR3 spans 13 amino acids. Trimming pared 4 bases from V and 6 bases from J, leaving 11 bases between. CDR3 in amino acids: CASSLLQGDTQYF. The CDR3 DNA sequence: TGTGCCAGCAGCCTCCTCCAGGGTGATACGCAGTATTTT.